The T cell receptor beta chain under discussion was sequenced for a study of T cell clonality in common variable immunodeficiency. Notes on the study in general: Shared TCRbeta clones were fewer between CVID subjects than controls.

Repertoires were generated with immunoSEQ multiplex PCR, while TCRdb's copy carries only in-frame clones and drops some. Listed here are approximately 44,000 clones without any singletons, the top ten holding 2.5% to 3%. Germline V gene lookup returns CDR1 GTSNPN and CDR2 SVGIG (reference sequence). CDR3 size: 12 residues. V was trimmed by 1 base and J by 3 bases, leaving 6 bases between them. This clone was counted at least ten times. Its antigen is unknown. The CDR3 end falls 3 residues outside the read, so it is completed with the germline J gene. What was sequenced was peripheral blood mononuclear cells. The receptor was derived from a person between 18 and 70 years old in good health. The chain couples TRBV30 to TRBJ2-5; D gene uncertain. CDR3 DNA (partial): TGTGCCTGGAGTGCGGTAGAAGAGACC. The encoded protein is CAWSAVEET. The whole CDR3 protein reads CAWSAVEETQYF.